The 6 T cell receptor beta chains below all came from one sample that was sequenced in a study of T cell responses to AZD1222 COVID-19 vaccine listed by TCRdb under 2021. The method was the immunoSEQ multiplex PCR assay. Entries here come from immuneACCESS through TCRdb and include only in-frame sequences with V and J called. Some clones fail to appear in such tables; in the studies checked, an unresolved V gene covers under half of the shortfall, and the cause of the remainder is unknown. Across this sample there are fewer than 200,000 clones, with 90% to 95% seen only once. The ten most abundant clones make up approximately 1.9% of the sample. The time point label on this specimen signifies: baseline before first vaccination. The material was peripheral blood, obtained on day 0 of AZD1222 vaccination. The source of these receptors is an adult in good health.

The V call is TRBV28, the J call TRBJ1-1, with a weak D call TRBD1 (5 bases). This CDR3 is 15 amino acids long. Germline V gene lookup returns CDR1 MDHEN and CDR2 SYDVKM. Between the trimmed V and J ends, which lost 5 bases and 3 bases, there was a span of 16 bases. This chain's CDR3 is CASSISRVRDTEAFF. The DNA for the CDR3 is TGTGCCAGCAGTATTAGCAGGGTTCGTGACACTGAAGCTTTCTTT. Combining the CDR3 with reference TRBV28 and TRBJ1-1 gives the whole variable domain DVKVTQSSRYLVKRTGEKVFLECVQDMDHENMFWYRQDPGLGLRLIYFSYDVKMKEKGDIPEGYSVSREKKERFSLILESASTNQTSMYLCASSISRVRDTEAFFGQGTRLTVV.

The chain employs TRBV28 and TRBJ1-5; 11 bases fit TRBD1. V trimming: 5 bases; J trimming: 5 bases; junction bases outside the gene matches: 8. This CDR3 is 16 amino acids long. From germline, CDR1 is MDHEN and CDR2 SYDVKM. The CDR3: CASSPGDRGRDQPQHF. The CDR3 DNA follows: TGTGCCAGCAGTCCGGGGGACAGGGGGAGGGATCAGCCCCAGCATTTT.

The chain carries TRBV29-1 and TRBJ1-3; D is ambiguous. Between the trimmed V and J ends, which lost 6 bases and 4 bases, there was a span of 7 bases. The V gene's germline CDR1 is SQVTM and CDR2 ANQGSEA. This CDR3 is built from 11 residues. CDR3 in amino acids: CSVRSGNTIYF. As DNA, the CDR3 is TGCAGCGTCCGTTCAGGAAACACCATATATTTT.

The chain links TRBV7-8 to TRBJ1-5, with 8 bases lining up with TRBD1. The V segment lost 1 base and the J segment 4 bases; nucleotides outside the gene matches: 3. The CDR3 covers 15 residues. The germline V gene encodes CDR1 SGHVS and CDR2 FQNEAQ. The CDR3 loop reads CASSLGTGRNQPQHF. The CDR3, as DNA: TGTGCCAGCAGCTTAGGGACAGGGAGAAATCAGCCCCAGCATTTT.

This clone was detected once. V is TRBV27 and J is TRBJ1-2; a weak D match, TRBD1 (6 bases). The CDR3 is made up of 13 amino acids. Germline loops: CDR1 MNHEY, CDR2 SMNVEV (reference sequence). Trimming shortened V by 4 bases and J by 5 bases, and 11 bases separated the two germline ends. The CDR3 here is CASSSNQGYGYTF. For the CDR3, the DNA is TGTGCCAGCAGTTCGAATCAGGGGTATGGCTACACCTTC.

The chain carries TRBV5-1 and TRBJ2-1; D remains unclear. Deletions cut 4 bases from V and 5 bases from J, with 13 bases between. From germline, CDR1 is SGHRS and CDR2 YFSETQ. The CDR3 totals 14 residues. The CDR3 here is CASSPVIRDNEQFF. As DNA, the CDR3 is TGCGCCAGCAGCCCCGTAATCCGCGACAATGAGCAGTTCTTC.